A single sample is the source of the 16 T cell receptor beta chains below, sequenced in a study of vaccination effects on CD4 cells after COVID-19. Antigen-specific CD4+ T cells were expanded with viral peptide pools in the ViraFEST assay before sequencing. Subsequent to roughly 9 days of culture, CD4+ T cells were isolated. People in the vaccine group had not been infected with SARS-CoV-2 before, and their nucleocapsid antibodies were negative. Repertoires were generated with immunoSEQ multiplex PCR, while TCRdb's copy carries only in-frame clones and drops some. The sample lists some 77,000 clones; approximately 79% were seen once. These receptors have no known antigen. The specimen was CD4+ T cells from PBMCs cultured with HCoV-OC43 spike peptides, collected before COVID-19 vaccination. Noted subset: HCoV-OC43 spike overlapping peptide pool stimulation. These receptors all stem from a human donor who received a COVID-19 vaccine.

This chain links TRBV7-8 with TRBJ1-1, with no clear D. The length of the CDR3 is 15 residues. Trimming stripped 2 bases from V and 5 bases from J, with 15 bases between. Germline V gives CDR1 SGHVS, CDR2 FQNEAQ. The CDR3 loop reads CASSLKEAVVTEAFF. CDR3 coding DNA: TGTGCCAGCAGCTTAAAAGAAGCAGTTGTGACTGAAGCTTTCTTT.

The V and J genes are TRBV2 and TRBJ2-3, with 9 bases matching TRBD2. Per the germline V gene, CDR1 is SNHLY and CDR2 is FYNNEI. V lost 4 bases and J lost 1; bases outside the gene matches: 6. CDR3 size: 16 residues. The CDR3 coding sequence is TGTGCCAGCAGTGTACGGCGGGGGGGCGGCACAGATACGCAGTATTTT. It yields the protein CASSVRRGGGTDTQYF.

V is TRBV7-9 and J is TRBJ2-5; TRBD2 is a possible D gene (6 bases). CDR1 and CDR2 (germline): SEHNR, FQNEAQ (reference sequence). The CDR3 sequence is 16 residues long. V was clipped by 2 bases and J by 4 bases, with 17 bases between them. The CDR3 protein is CASSLQGLGGGETQYF. CDR3 bases: TGTGCCAGCAGCTTACAGGGATTGGGAGGTGGAGAGACCCAGTACTTC.

The chain recombines TRBV4-1 with TRBJ2-5; D tentatively fits TRBD1 or TRBD2 (5 bases each). Germline lookup yields CDR1 MGHRA and CDR2 YSYEKL. This CDR3 has 13 amino acids. V gave up 1 base and J gave up 7 bases, with 10 bases separating them. For the CDR3, the DNA is TGCGCCAGCAGCCAAGTAGAGGGGCGGACCCAGTACTTC. The encoded protein is CASSQVEGRTQYF.

Points on this clone: Other DNA sequences in this specimen translate into the identical CDR3. CDR3 sequence: CASSQVGGLQETQYF. In DNA, the CDR3 is TGCGCCAGCAGCCAAGTAGGCGGACTACAAGAGACCCAGTACTTC. The gene calls are TRBV4-3 and TRBJ2-5; tentative D call: TRBD2 (6 bases). Trimming left V 1 base short and J 2 bases short, with 11 bases between. The CDR3 is 15 amino acids. From germline, CDR1 is LGHNA and CDR2 YSLEER.

This clone was seen just once. The rearrangement uses TRBV5-1 and TRBJ1-2; perhaps TRBD1 as D (5 bases). The CDR3 contains 13 residues. The germline V gene has CDR1 SGHRS and CDR2 YFSETQ. V was clipped by 4 bases and J by 4 bases, with 11 bases between them. CDR3 sequence: CASSGRVSYGYTF. The CDR3 DNA is TGCGCCAGCAGCGGCAGGGTTTCCTATGGCTACACCTTC.

The chain links TRBV6-5 to TRBJ1-3; D unresolved. CDR3 size: 11 residues. With 7 bases removed from V and 4 bases from J, the gap between germline ends came to 5 bases. Per germline, CDR1 MNHEY and CDR2 SVGAGI. The CDR3 spells CASISGNTIYF. CDR3 nucleotides: TGTGCCAGCATTTCAGGAAACACCATATATTTT.

The gene calls are TRBV24-1 and TRBJ2-1; 8 nucleotides align to TRBD2. Trimming removed 9 bases from V and 0 bases from J; junction bases left unmatched: 3. CDR1 KGHDR and CDR2 SFDVKD come from the germline V gene. The CDR3 has 14 residues. This CDR3 reads CATAGGRSYNEQFF. DNA for the CDR3: TGTGCCACCGCGGGGGGTCGCTCCTACAATGAGCAGTTCTTC.

This clone turned up a few times. V usage is TRBV7-2 and J usage is TRBJ1-2; D gene ambiguous. Deletions cut 0 bases from V and 2 bases from J, with 13 bases between. Per the germline V gene, CDR1 is SGHTA and CDR2 is FQGNSA. There are 16 residues in the CDR3. CDR3 in amino acids: CASSLAPSPENYGYTF. In DNA form, the CDR3 reads TGTGCCAGCAGCTTAGCGCCCAGTCCCGAAAACTATGGCTACACCTTC.

In this sample, this clone turned up once. The J gene is TRBJ2-3, the V gene TRBV5-1; TRBD1 matches 7 bases. The CDR3 sequence is 22 residues long. V shed 1 base, J shed 0 bases, and the junction held 23 bases outside the gene matches. Germline V gene lookup returns CDR1 SGHRS and CDR2 YFSETQ. CDR3 in DNA: TGCGCCAGCAGCTTGTATCCCCGAGGGGGACAGAACTTCAGATTTAGCACAGATACGCAGTATTTT. It translates to CASSLYPRGGQNFRFSTDTQYF.

The chain carries TRBV6-2 or TRBV6-3 and TRBJ2-2; TRBD1 matches at 11 bases. There are 18 residues in the CDR3. From germline, CDR1 is MNHEY and CDR2 SVGEGT. With V trimmed by 2 bases and J by 2 bases, 7 bases remained unmatched. CDR3 nucleotide sequence: TGTGCCAGCAGTTACCCGGGACAGGGGGGGACCAACACCGGGGAGCTGTTTTTT. Its translation: CASSYPGQGGTNTGELFF.

This clone appeared a few times. The rearrangement joins TRBV7-2 to TRBJ1-6; D gene ambiguous. Germline values: CDR1 SGHTA, CDR2 FQGNSA. The ends were cut back, 2 bases at V and 6 bases at J, with 14 bases in the middle. CDR3 length: 16 residues. The CDR3 sequence is CASSLFVGFGNSPLHF. The CDR3 nucleotides are TGTGCCAGCAGCTTATTTGTGGGGTTCGGTAATTCACCCCTCCACTTT. Full variable domain (missing parts from reference TRBV7-2 and TRBJ1-6): GAGVSQSPSNKVTEKGKDVELRCDPISGHTALYWYRQSLGQGLEFLIYFQGNSAPDKSGLPSDRFSAERTGGSVSTLTIQRTQQEDSAVYLCASSLFVGFGNSPLHFGNGTRLTVT.

The chain recombines TRBV6-5 with TRBJ1-2; possibly TRBD1 for D (5 bases). The CDR3 covers 14 residues. V was trimmed by 6 bases and J by 6 bases, leaving 17 bases between them. CDR1 MNHEY and CDR2 SVGAGI come from the germline V gene. In DNA, the CDR3 is TGTGCCAGCAGCCGAGCCGGGAGGGGAGATGGCTACACCTTC. It codes for CASSRAGRGDGYTF.

The CDR3 sequence: CAWSAGSRGNLPLHF. The CDR3 DNA sequence: TGTGCCTGGAGTGCGGGATCACGGGGCAATCTTCCCCTCCACTTT. V and J are TRBV30 and TRBJ1-6; weak D call: TRBD1 (5 bases). The germline CDR1 and CDR2 sequences are GTSNPN and SVGIG (reference sequence). The V end lost 1 base, the J end lost 13 bases, and 20 bases lay between the germline ends. This CDR3 comprises 15 residues.

This clone was seen once. CDR3 DNA: TGTGCCAGCAGCTTAGGTCTTTTGGGAACTGAAGCTTTCTTT. This sequence encodes CASSLGLLGTEAFF. The J gene is TRBJ1-1, the V gene TRBV7-2; D is unresolved. The CDR3 extends over 14 amino acids. V lost 1 base and J 5 bases, leaving 11 bases between the germline ends. Per germline, CDR1 SGHTA and CDR2 FQGNSA. Full variable domain (rest looked up from reference TRBV7-2 and TRBJ1-1): GAGVSQSPSNKVTEKGKDVELRCDPISGHTALYWYRQSLGQGLEFLIYFQGNSAPDKSGLPSDRFSAERTGGSVSTLTIQRTQQEDSAVYLCASSLGLLGTEAFFGQGTRLTVV.

The gene calls are TRBV11-2 and TRBJ2-1, with D perhaps matching TRBD2 (6 bases). The V gene lost 5 bases and the J gene lost 7 bases, with 21 bases spanning the gap. The CDR3 is 16 amino acids. Germline V gives CDR1 SGHAT, CDR2 FQNNGV. The CDR3 region has the DNA TGTGCCAGCAGCGCCGTCCAGAATTCGGAGGGTAATGAGCAGTTCTTC. Translating it yields CASSAVQNSEGNEQFF.